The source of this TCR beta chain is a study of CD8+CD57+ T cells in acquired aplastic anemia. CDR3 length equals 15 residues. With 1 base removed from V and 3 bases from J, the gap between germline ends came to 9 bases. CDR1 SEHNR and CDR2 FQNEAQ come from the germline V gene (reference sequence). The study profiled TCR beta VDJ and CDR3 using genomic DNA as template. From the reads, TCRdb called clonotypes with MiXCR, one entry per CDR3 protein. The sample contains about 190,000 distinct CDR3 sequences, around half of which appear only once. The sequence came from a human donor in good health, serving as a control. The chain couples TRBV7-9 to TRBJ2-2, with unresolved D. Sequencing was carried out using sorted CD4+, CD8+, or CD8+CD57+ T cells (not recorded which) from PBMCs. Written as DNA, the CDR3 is TGTGCCAGCAGCTTAGGCGGCTCGGACACCGGGGAGCTGTTTTTT. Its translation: CASSLGGSDTGELFF. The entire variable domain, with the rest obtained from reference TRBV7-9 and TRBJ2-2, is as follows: DTGVSQNPRHKITKRGQNVTFRCDPISEHNRLYWYRQTLGQGPEFLTYFQNEAQLEKSRLLSDRFSAERPKGSFSTLEIQRTEQGDSAMYLCASSLGGSDTGELFFGEGSRLTVL.